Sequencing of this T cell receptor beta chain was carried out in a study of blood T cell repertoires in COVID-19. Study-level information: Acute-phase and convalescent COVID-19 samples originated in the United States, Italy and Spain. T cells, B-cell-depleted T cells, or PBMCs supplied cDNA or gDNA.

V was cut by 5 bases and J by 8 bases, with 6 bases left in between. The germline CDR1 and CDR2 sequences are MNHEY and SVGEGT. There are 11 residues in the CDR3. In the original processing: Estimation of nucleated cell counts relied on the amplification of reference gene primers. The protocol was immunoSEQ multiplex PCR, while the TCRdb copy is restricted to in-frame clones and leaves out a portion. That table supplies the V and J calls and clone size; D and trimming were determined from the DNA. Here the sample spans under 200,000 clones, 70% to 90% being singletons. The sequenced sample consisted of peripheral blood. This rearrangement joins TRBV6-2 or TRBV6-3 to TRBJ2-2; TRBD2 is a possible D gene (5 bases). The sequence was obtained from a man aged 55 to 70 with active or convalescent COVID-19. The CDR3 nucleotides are TGTGCCAGCAGTGAGGGTGGGGAGCTGTTTTTT. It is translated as CASSEGGELFF.